The 27 T cell receptor beta chains given below trace back to one sample, sequenced in a study of T-cell reconstitution after alpha-beta-depleted transplantation in children. The TCRbeta library incorporated unique molecular identifiers. TCRdb re-called the PCR reads with MiXCR, one entry per CDR3 protein. This table holds roughly 150,000 distinct CDR3 sequences, 11% found once. The sample consisted of PBMCs, taken before TCRalphabeta/CD19-depleted stem cell transplant. The receptor source for this set is a boy younger than 10 with acute myeloid leukemia, due to receive a stem cell transplant.

There are many counts of this clonotype. V usage is TRBV28 and J usage is TRBJ2-5, with 12 nucleotides matching TRBD2. In germline, CDR1 is MDHEN, CDR2 SYDVKM. V shed 3 bases and J 5 bases; nucleotides not matched to a gene: 7. The CDR3 loop spans 16 amino acids. The CDR3 reads CASSFPGLAGRETQYF. The CDR3 bases are TGTGCCAGCAGTTTCCCGGGACTAGCGGGTCGGGAGACCCAGTACTTC.

CDR3 protein: CASSIDGGSAYNEQFF. The CDR3 DNA sequence: TGTGCCAGTAGTATAGATGGCGGTTCAGCCTACAATGAGCAGTTCTTC. The rearrangement links TRBV19 to TRBJ2-1, with D hard to call. The V gene's germline CDR1 is LNHDA and CDR2 SQIVND (reference sequence). Trimming pared 0 bases from V and 2 bases from J, leaving 11 bases between. CDR3 length equals 16 residues.

This clonotype was seen many times. This chain joins TRBV6-1 and TRBJ1-2, with D possibly matching TRBD1 (5 bases). Germline V CDR1 and CDR2: MNHNS, SASEGT. This CDR3 contains 12 residues. The V end was cut by 7 bases, the J end by 4 bases, with 10 bases between. The CDR3 spells CASMRDLYGYTF. CDR3 bases: TGTGCCAGCATGAGGGACCTCTATGGCTACACCTTC.

This clonotype was recorded many times. The V gene is TRBV10-1, the J gene TRBJ1-1; 7 bases align to TRBD1. The CDR3 is 10 amino acids. CDR1 is WNHNN and CDR2 is SYGVQD in the germline V gene (reference sequence). The V segment lost 6 bases and the J segment 11 bases; nucleotides outside the gene matches: 3. CDR3 loop: CASRTGWAFF. Written as DNA, the CDR3 is TGCGCCAGCAGGACAGGGTGGGCTTTCTTT.

This clonotype has ten or more counts. The CDR3, as DNA: TGCGCCAGCAGCTTGGATGGCAGGGTCACCGGGGAGCTGTTTTTT. This codes for CASSLDGRVTGELFF. The chain joins TRBV5-1 to TRBJ2-2, with D possibly TRBD1 on 5 matching bases. The length of the CDR3 is 15 residues. The germline V gene has CDR1 SGHRS and CDR2 YFSETQ. V was cut by 0 bases and J by 4 bases, with 10 bases left in between.

This clonotype appeared many times. The V and J genes are TRBV5-1 and TRBJ2-1, with D possibly matching TRBD2 (5 bases). There are 18 residues in the CDR3. Germline lookup yields CDR1 SGHRS and CDR2 YFSETQ. V lost 2 bases and J 7 bases, leaving 25 bases between the germline ends. The chain's CDR3 is CASSLNPLWLSGGNEQFF. CDR3 sequence (DNA): TGCGCCAGCAGCTTAAACCCGCTTTGGTTGTCAGGAGGAAATGAGCAGTTCTTC.

A word on this clonotype: A much larger clone differs from this one at a single base, so this may be a read error. This chain joins TRBV20-1 and TRBJ2-1; D is unresolved. The germline V gene encodes CDR1 DFQATT and CDR2 SNEGSKA (reference sequence). The CDR3 has 13 amino acids. The CDR3 spells CSLRETSYNEQFF. The CDR3 nucleotides are TGCAGCCTAAGAGAAACCTCCTACAATGAGCAGTTCTTC.

This clonotype has a count of ten or more. The chain joins TRBV7-2 to TRBJ2-1; 8 bases map to TRBD2. This CDR3 region has 15 residues. Germline CDR1 reads SGHTA; CDR2 reads FQGNSA. The ends lost 5 bases at V and 12 bases at J; junction bases unmatched: 15. The CDR3 DNA reads as TGTGCCAGCAGCCTCCGGGAGGGTGAAGCCCCGCGGCAGTTCTTC. Its translation is CASSLREGEAPRQFF.

This chain links TRBV20-1 with TRBJ2-7; 10 bases fit TRBD2. V dropped 3 bases and J dropped 2; count of bases not matched to a gene: 7. Germline assignment: CDR1 DFQATT and CDR2 SNEGSKA (reference sequence). The CDR3 contains 15 residues. CDR3 coding DNA: TGCAGTGCTAGTGATCCAGCGGGAGGGCCCTACGAGCAGTACTTC. Translated: CSASDPAGGPYEQYF.

There are many counts of this clonotype. This chain uses TRBV20-1 with TRBJ2-2; D tentatively reads TRBD1 or TRBD2 (5 bases each). The CDR3 is 15 amino acids. In germline, CDR1 is DFQATT, CDR2 SNEGSKA (reference sequence). V shed 1 base and J shed 9 bases, with 18 bases lying between them. Here the CDR3 reads CSARGDTRDPRELFF. The CDR3 region has the DNA TGCAGTGCTAGAGGCGACACACGGGACCCGCGGGAGCTGTTTTTT.

This clonotype was found many times. The rearrangement links TRBV11-2 to TRBJ1-1; a weak D match, TRBD1 (5 bases). CDR3 length: 15 residues. V dropped 0 bases and J dropped 0 bases, with 8 bases sitting between them. CDR1 and CDR2 from the germline V gene are SGHAT and FQNNGV. DNA of the CDR3: TGTGCCAGCAGCTTAGAGGGGCCATTGAACACTGAAGCTTTCTTT. Translating gives CASSLEGPLNTEAFF.

At least ten counts were recorded for this clonotype. DNA for the CDR3: TGTGCCAGCAGCTCAGGGCCTTATACTATGTTGGAGCCCCAGCATTTT. This translates into CASSSGPYTMLEPQHF. The rearrangement joins TRBV5-5 to TRBJ1-5; D perhaps matches TRBD1 (5 bases). The V end was cut by 3 bases, the J end by 8 bases, with 21 bases between. CDR3 length: 16 residues. Germline V gives CDR1 SGHKS, CDR2 YYEKEE (reference sequence).

The rearrangement uses TRBV28 and TRBJ2-7; D tentatively fits TRBD1 or TRBD2 (5 bases each). The CDR3 loop spans 15 amino acids. Trimming took 6 bases from V and 2 from J, leaving 17 bases between them. Germline CDR1 is MDHEN and CDR2 is SYDVKM. In nucleotides, the CDR3 is TGTGCCAGCAGACGACTCCGGGACGGCACCTACGAGCAGTACTTC. The encoded protein is CASRRLRDGTYEQYF.

This clonotype was detected ten times or more. The chain couples TRBV28 to TRBJ2-1; no clear D. Germline V gene sequence: CDR1 MDHEN, CDR2 SYDVKM. The V end was cut by 5 bases, the J end by 8 bases, with 10 bases between. CDR3 size: 12 residues. For the CDR3, the DNA is TGTGCCAGCAGTACTCCATGGGATGAGCAGTTCTTC. Residues: CASSTPWDEQFF. The full variable domain, rest sourced from reference TRBV28 and TRBJ2-1, is DVKVTQSSRYLVKRTGEKVFLECVQDMDHENMFWYRQDPGLGLRLIYFSYDVKMKEKGDIPEGYSVSREKKERFSLILESASTNQTSMYLCASSTPWDEQFFGPGTRLTVL.

This clonotype was detected many times. The V gene is TRBV3-1, the J gene TRBJ2-7, with 8 bases fitting TRBD2. Germline V gives CDR1 LGHDT, CDR2 YNNKEL (reference sequence). Losses at the gene ends were 4 bases for V and 4 bases for J; bases not matched to a gene: 3. The CDR3 sequence is 13 residues long. The CDR3 loop reads CASSPREGYEQYF. The CDR3 DNA reads as TGTGCCAGCAGCCCCCGGGAGGGGTACGAGCAGTACTTC.

This clonotype was detected many times. This CDR3 reads CASSLRVGGLYNQFF. The CDR3 nucleotides read TGTGCCAGCAGCTTACGCGTTGGAGGGCTCTACAACCAGTTCTTC. This chain joins TRBV7-8 and TRBJ2-1, with a weak D call TRBD2 (6 bases). The CDR3 has 15 residues. Germline values: CDR1 SGHVS, CDR2 FQNEAQ. The V and J ends lost 2 bases and 13 bases respectively, with 21 bases between them.

This clonotype was counted at least ten times. The chain uses TRBV5-1 and TRBJ2-3; D may match TRBD1 or TRBD2 (6 bases each). This CDR3 comprises 17 residues. Germline V lookup: CDR1 SGHRS, CDR2 YFSETQ. Deletions cut 3 bases from V and 2 bases from J, with 19 bases between. For the CDR3, the DNA is TGCGCCAGCAGCTGGGGGGACATCGGGGCGATCACAGATACGCAGTATTTT. Translated: CASSWGDIGAITDTQYF.

The genes are TRBV6-1 and TRBJ2-1; 7 bases are a match to TRBD2. The CDR3 has 15 residues. Germline loops: CDR1 MNHNS, CDR2 SASEGT. With 3 bases clipped from V and 3 bases from J, the junction kept 5 bases outside the gene matches. CDR3 residues: CASSEGTTFYNEQFF. The CDR3 bases are TGTGCCAGCAGTGAGGGGACTACATTCTACAATGAGCAGTTCTTC.

This clonotype appeared many times. The rearrangement joins TRBV20-1 to TRBJ1-1, with a tentative D call TRBD1 (6 bases). Trimming removed 6 bases at V and 0 bases at J, with 14 bases between. This CDR3 is built from 14 residues. The germline gives CDR1 DFQATT, CDR2 SNEGSKA (reference sequence). CDR3 nucleotides: TGCAGTGCCACGGACAGTCACATGAACACTGAAGCTTTCTTT. Amino acid sequence: CSATDSHMNTEAFF.

This clonotype was counted ten times or more. The V call is TRBV20-1, the J call TRBJ2-7, with D hard to call. Trimming stripped 5 bases from V and 2 bases from J, with 16 bases between. Per germline, CDR1 DFQATT and CDR2 SNEGSKA (reference sequence). There are 14 residues in the CDR3. The CDR3 here is CSAAPGYPTYEQYF. The CDR3, as DNA: TGCAGTGCTGCCCCGGGTTACCCGACCTACGAGCAGTACTTC.

This clonotype was detected many times. The chain employs TRBV27 and TRBJ2-7, with 7 bases that match TRBD2. This CDR3 comprises 17 residues. Looked up from germline, CDR1 is MNHEY and CDR2 is SMNVEV (reference sequence). The V and J ends lost 0 bases and 4 bases, in that order; junction bases with no gene match: 12. CDR3 DNA sequence: TGTGCCAGCAGTTTATCGATCCGGGGGGAGGACCCTTACGAGCAGTACTTC. Encoded protein: CASSLSIRGEDPYEQYF.

Ten or more counts support this clonotype. The V call is TRBV28, the J call TRBJ2-7, with 8 bases matching TRBD2. Per germline, CDR1 MDHEN and CDR2 SYDVKM. This CDR3 has 16 amino acids. J was trimmed by 7 bases and V by 2 bases; bases with no gene match: 13. The chain's CDR3 is CASSLPSGRGGEEQYF. The CDR3 DNA is TGTGCCAGCAGTTTACCGTCCGGGAGGGGAGGGGAGGAGCAGTACTTC.

This clonotype was detected many times. Here the CDR3 reads CASRGEGLAGQETQYF. The CDR3 DNA sequence: TGTGCCAGCAGGGGCGAGGGACTAGCGGGACAAGAGACCCAGTACTTC. J is TRBJ2-5 and V is TRBV12-3 or TRBV12-4; 13 bases map to TRBD2. The CDR3 has 16 residues. The trim removed 6 bases at V and 2 bases at J, leaving 6 bases unmatched.

The sample holds many counts of this clonotype. The rearrangement links TRBV20-1 to TRBJ2-5; TRBD2 matches at 12 bases. The CDR3 length is 15 residues. Germline V CDR1 and CDR2: DFQATT, SNEGSKA (reference sequence). The junction had 1 base not matched to a gene; V was cut back by 1 base and J by 1 base. CDR3 nucleotides: TGCAGTGCTAGAGGGACTAGCGGGGTCCAAGAGACCCAGTACTTC. It specifies CSARGTSGVQETQYF.

The V and J genes are TRBV7-9 and TRBJ2-2; D may be TRBD1 (5 bases). With 11 bases removed from V and 5 bases from J, the gap between germline ends came to 12 bases. Germline-derived CDR1 and CDR2 are SEHNR and FQNEAQ (reference sequence). This CDR3 spans 12 amino acids. The CDR3 reads CAPVQETGELFF. The CDR3 nucleotides are TGTGCCCCCGTACAGGAAACCGGGGAGCTGTTTTTT.

This clonotype occurred many times. The chain is built from TRBV6-5 and TRBJ2-3; no clear D. In germline, CDR1 is MNHEY, CDR2 SVGAGI. This CDR3 region has 13 residues. Between the trimmed V and J ends, which lost 0 bases and 4 bases, there was a span of 5 bases. In nucleotides, the CDR3 is TGTGCCAGCAGTTACTCGCACTCAGATACGCAGTATTTT. It translates to CASSYSHSDTQYF.

This clonotype was found many times. This chain uses TRBV29-1 with TRBJ2-3; TRBD1 agrees at 10 bases. The length of the CDR3 is 12 residues. The germline V gene has CDR1 SQVTM and CDR2 ANQGSEA. The CDR3 DNA sequence: TGCAGTGGACAGGGGGACACAGATACGCAGTATTTT. It codes for CSGQGDTDTQYF.